This passage covers 11 T cell receptor beta chains from one sample sequenced in a study of OX40 agonist ivuxolimab in advanced cancers. Sequencing used immunoSEQ multiplex PCR; TCRdb keeps in-frame clones, though not all of them. Of 43,000 or so clones listed, almost 90% are singletons. The material was CD4+ or CD8+ T cells sorted from blood, obtained in a trial of the OX40 agonist ivuxolimab. These receptors came from an adult with an advanced solid tumor such as melanoma, head and neck, liver or kidney cancer.

This clone was detected once. V is TRBV4-3 and J is TRBJ1-1, with unresolved D. This CDR3 comprises 14 residues. The germline V gene encodes CDR1 LGHNA and CDR2 YSLEER. Trimming removed 0 bases at V and 4 bases at J, with 9 bases between. DNA for the CDR3: TGCGCCAGCAGCCAAGATTGGAGGAGCACTGAAGCTTTCTTT. This sequence encodes CASSQDWRSTEAFF.

The DNA for the CDR3 is TGTGCCAGCTCAACCCGGGAGGGAGGTTACAATGAGCAGTTCTTC. It yields the protein CASSTREGGYNEQFF. The chain employs TRBV18 and TRBJ2-1; 8 bases align to TRBD2. V gave up 5 bases and J gave up 4 bases; unmatched junction bases: 7. This CDR3 has 15 residues. CDR1 is KGHSH, CDR2 LQKENI, per germline.

The rearrangement joins TRBV11-2 to TRBJ2-2, with D perhaps TRBD2 (5 bases). There are 13 residues in the CDR3. Germline V CDR1 and CDR2: SGHAT, FQNNGV. The germline V and J ends were trimmed by 3 bases and 5 bases, with 7 bases remaining between them. The CDR3 region has the DNA TGTGCCAGCAGCTTTTCGGGAACCGGGGAGCTGTTTTTT. This codes for CASSFSGTGELFF.

To note about this clone: The sample has other DNA sequences that encode this CDR3 too. The chain combines TRBV9 with TRBJ2-3, with 13 bases fitting TRBD2. This CDR3 comprises 16 residues. The ends lost 4 bases at V and 3 bases at J; junction bases unmatched: 5. Germline CDR1 SGDLS, CDR2 YYNGEE. This CDR3 is CASSLGLAGVTDTQYF. Written as DNA, the CDR3 is TGTGCCAGCAGCCTTGGACTAGCGGGAGTGACAGATACGCAGTATTTT.

The V and J genes are TRBV5-6 and TRBJ2-1; D is ambiguous. Trimming took 2 bases from V and 0 from J, leaving 9 bases between them. The CDR3 is made up of 15 amino acids. CDR1 SGHDT and CDR2 YYEEEE come from the germline V gene. The CDR3 loop reads CASSLDWSSYNEQFF. The CDR3 DNA reads TGTGCCAGCAGCTTAGACTGGAGCTCCTACAATGAGCAGTTCTTC.

J is TRBJ2-3 and V is TRBV5-1; D is uncertain. Germline values: CDR1 SGHRS, CDR2 YFSETQ. The germline V and J ends were trimmed by 0 bases and 2 bases, with 16 bases remaining between them. This CDR3 contains 17 residues. CDR3 sequence reads: CASSLALANTNTDTQYF. The CDR3, as DNA: TGCGCCAGCAGCTTGGCCCTGGCGAACACAAACACAGATACGCAGTATTTT.

The V call is TRBV28, the J call TRBJ2-5; D is perhaps TRBD2 (7 bases). Trimming cost V 8 bases and J 7 bases, with 20 bases left between them. Germline CDR1 MDHEN, CDR2 SYDVKM. The CDR3 is made up of 14 amino acids. This CDR3 reads CASLGGRVGGTQYF. The DNA for the CDR3 is TGTGCCAGCCTCGGGGGGCGGGTAGGAGGGACCCAGTACTTC.

The sample holds one count of this clone. At one end, the junction sequence differs from germline, possibly due to a read error. This chain connects TRBV19 to TRBJ2-7, with D unclear. This CDR3 region has 9 residues. From germline, CDR1 is LNHDA and CDR2 SQIVND (reference sequence). The CDR3 is CASQIEHYF. As DNA, the CDR3 is TGTGCCAGTCAAATAGAGCATTACTTC.

This chain links TRBV28 with TRBJ1-4; D ambiguous. Per the germline V gene, CDR1 is MDHEN and CDR2 is SYDVKM. V was clipped by 9 bases and J by 0 bases, with 11 bases between them. This CDR3 region has 14 residues. The CDR3 here is CASKTFSTNEKLFF. CDR3 DNA: TGTGCCAGTAAGACTTTTTCAACTAATGAAAAACTGTTTTTT.

J is TRBJ2-7 and V is TRBV7-3; TRBD1 or TRBD2 may be the D gene (6 bases each). There are 13 residues in the CDR3. Trimming cost V 3 bases and J 5 bases, with 11 bases left between them. Germline V lookup: CDR1 SGHTA, CDR2 FQGTGA. CDR3 sequence (DNA): TGTGCCAGCAGCTTCCAGGGGAGGCACGAGCAGTACTTC. Its translation is CASSFQGRHEQYF.

The chain uses TRBV5-1 and TRBJ2-2; TRBD1 matches at 9 bases. Germline CDR1 and CDR2: SGHRS and YFSETQ. Trimming took 4 bases from V and 7 from J; bases not matched to a gene: 11. This CDR3 is built from 16 residues. The CDR3 reads CASSVLQGADGGELFF. CDR3 nucleotide sequence: TGCGCCAGCAGCGTATTACAGGGGGCCGACGGCGGGGAGCTGTTTTTT.